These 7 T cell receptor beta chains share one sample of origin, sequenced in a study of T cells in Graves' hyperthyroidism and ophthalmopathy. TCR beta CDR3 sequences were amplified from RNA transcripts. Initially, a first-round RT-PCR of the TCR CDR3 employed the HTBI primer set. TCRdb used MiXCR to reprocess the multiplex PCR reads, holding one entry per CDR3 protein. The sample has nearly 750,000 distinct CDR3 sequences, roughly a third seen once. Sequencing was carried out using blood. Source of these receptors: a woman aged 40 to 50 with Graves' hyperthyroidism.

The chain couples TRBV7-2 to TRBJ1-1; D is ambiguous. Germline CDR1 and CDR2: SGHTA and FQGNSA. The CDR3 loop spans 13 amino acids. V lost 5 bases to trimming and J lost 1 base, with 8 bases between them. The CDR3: CASSIERNTEAFF. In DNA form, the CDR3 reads TGTGCCAGCAGCATCGAGAGGAACACTGAAGCTTTCTTT. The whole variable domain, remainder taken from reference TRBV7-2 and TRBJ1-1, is GAGVSQSPSNKVTEKGKDVELRCDPISGHTALYWYRQSLGQGLEFLIYFQGNSAPDKSGLPSDRFSAERTGGSVSTLTIQRTQQEDSAVYLCASSIERNTEAFFGQGTRLTVV.

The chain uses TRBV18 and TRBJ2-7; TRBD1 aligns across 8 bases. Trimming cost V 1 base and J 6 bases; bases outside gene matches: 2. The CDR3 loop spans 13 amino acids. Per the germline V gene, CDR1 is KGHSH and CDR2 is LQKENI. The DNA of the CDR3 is TGTGCCAGCTCACCACTGGACAGGGTCGAGCAGTACTTC. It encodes CASSPLDRVEQYF.

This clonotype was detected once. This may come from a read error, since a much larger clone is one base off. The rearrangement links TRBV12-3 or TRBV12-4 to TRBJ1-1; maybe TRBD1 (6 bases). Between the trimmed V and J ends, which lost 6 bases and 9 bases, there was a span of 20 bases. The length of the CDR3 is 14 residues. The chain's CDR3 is CASSPTWGRKQAFF. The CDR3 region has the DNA TGTGCCAGCAGCCCTACTTGGGGGCGGAAGCAAGCTTTCTTT.

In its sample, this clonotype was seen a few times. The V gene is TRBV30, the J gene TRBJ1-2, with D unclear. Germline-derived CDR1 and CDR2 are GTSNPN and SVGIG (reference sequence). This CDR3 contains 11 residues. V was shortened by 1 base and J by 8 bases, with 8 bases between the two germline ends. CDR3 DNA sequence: TGTGCCTGGAGTGGGGCATGGGGCTACACCTTC. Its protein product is CAWSGAWGYTF. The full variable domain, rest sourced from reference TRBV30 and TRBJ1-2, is SQTIHQWPATLVQPVGSPLSLECTVEGTSNPNLYWYRQAAGRGLQLLFYSVGIGQISSEVPQNLSASRPQDRQFILSSKKLLLSDSGFYLCAWSGAWGYTFGSGTRLTVV.

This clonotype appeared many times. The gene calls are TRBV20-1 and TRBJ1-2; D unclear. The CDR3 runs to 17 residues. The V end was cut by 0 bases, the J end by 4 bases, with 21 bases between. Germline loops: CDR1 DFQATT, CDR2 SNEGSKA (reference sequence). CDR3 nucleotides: TGCAGTGCTAGAGATATAGGTCACGATCGCCGAGGCTATGGCTACACCTTC. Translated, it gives CSARDIGHDRRGYGYTF.

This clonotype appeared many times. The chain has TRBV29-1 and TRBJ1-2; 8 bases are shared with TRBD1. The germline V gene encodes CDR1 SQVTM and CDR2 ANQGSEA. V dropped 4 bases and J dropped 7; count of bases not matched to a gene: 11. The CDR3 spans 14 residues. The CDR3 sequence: CSVGGGQETFGYTF. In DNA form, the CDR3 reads TGCAGCGTTGGGGGGGGACAGGAGACCTTTGGCTACACCTTC.

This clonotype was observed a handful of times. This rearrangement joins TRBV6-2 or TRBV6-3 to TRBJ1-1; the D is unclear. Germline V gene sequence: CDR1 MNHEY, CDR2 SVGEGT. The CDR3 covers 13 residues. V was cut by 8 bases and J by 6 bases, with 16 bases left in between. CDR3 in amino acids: CASALYLASEAFF. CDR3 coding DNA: TGTGCCAGCGCGCTTTATTTGGCCTCTGAAGCTTTCTTT.